One sample yielded the 28 T cell receptor beta chains listed below, sequenced in a study of CD8+CD57+ T cells in acquired aplastic anemia. The study profiled TCR beta VDJ and CDR3 using genomic DNA as template. TCRdb recomputed calls from the reads with MiXCR, one row per CDR3 protein. Altogether approximately 300,000 distinct CDR3 sequences are present, approximately 57% being singletons, with the ten largest covering 1.3%. Individuals selected for sequencing had exhibited CD8+CD57+ cell expansion on flow cytometry. The specimen was sorted CD4+, CD8+, or CD8+CD57+ T cells (not recorded which) from PBMCs. These receptors came from a human donor with aplastic anemia.

The rearrangement joins TRBV6-1 to TRBJ1-2; TRBD1 is a possible D gene (5 bases). V was pared by 1 base and J by 6 bases, with 9 bases between. This CDR3 region has 13 residues. Germline V lookup: CDR1 MNHNS, CDR2 SASEGT. CDR3 sequence reads: CASSEEGADGYTF. CDR3 DNA sequence: TGTGCCAGCAGTGAAGAAGGGGCAGATGGCTACACCTTC.

For this clonotype: At one of its ends the junction is not consistent with the germline gene, which may arise from a read error. The chain combines TRBV7-2 with TRBJ1-5; no clear D gene. Germline CDR1 reads SGHTA; CDR2 reads FQGNSA. This CDR3 contains 15 residues. Written as DNA, the CDR3 is TGTGCCAGCAGTTTAGCCTCTGGGAACTGGCAGCCCCAGCATTTT. It is translated as CASSLASGNWQPQHF.

This clonotype was seen many times. V is TRBV19 and J is TRBJ1-5, with unresolved D. The CDR3 length is 16 residues. The ends were cut back, 1 base at V and 1 base at J, with 11 bases in the middle. Germline CDR1 reads LNHDA; CDR2 reads SQIVND (reference sequence). The CDR3 protein is CASSIGYSLSNQPQHF. The CDR3 nucleotides are TGTGCCAGTAGTATAGGTTACAGTTTAAGCAATCAGCCCCAGCATTTT.

The chain recombines TRBV7-3 with TRBJ2-3; maybe TRBD2 (5 bases). CDR1 SGHTA and CDR2 FQGTGA come from the germline V gene. The CDR3 extends over 16 amino acids. The V end was cut by 2 bases, the J end by 11 bases, with 23 bases between. CDR3 in DNA: TGTGCCAGCAGCTTAGAGCTACTAGTTCAGAACAATGAGCAGTATTTT. Translating it yields CASSLELLVQNNEQYF. Based on the CDR3 plus reference TRBV7-3 and TRBJ2-3, the full variable domain is GAGVSQTPSNKVTEKGKYVELRCDPISGHTALYWYRQSLGQGPEFLIYFQGTGAADDSGLPNDRFFAVRPEGSVSTLKIQRTERGDSAVYLCASSLELLVQNNEQYFGPGTRLTVL.

This clonotype was seen only once. This chain joins TRBV29-1 and TRBJ1-1; TRBD1 is a possible D gene (6 bases). Germline V gene sequence: CDR1 SQVTM, CDR2 ANQGSEA. V lost 8 bases and J lost 1, with 23 bases in between. The CDR3 is 16 amino acids. The CDR3 loop is CSIIFNRELGNTEAFF. The CDR3 DNA sequence: TGCAGCATTATCTTTAACAGGGAGCTCGGGAACACTGAAGCTTTCTTT.

This clonotype was observed a single time. The chain combines TRBV9 with TRBJ2-3, with 8 bases matching TRBD2. The germline V gene has CDR1 SGDLS and CDR2 YYNGEE. With 2 bases clipped from V and 2 bases from J, the junction kept 4 bases outside the gene matches. The CDR3 is 15 amino acids. CDR3 sequence: CASSVPSGSTDTQYF. The CDR3 nucleotides are TGTGCCAGCAGCGTCCCTAGCGGGTCCACAGATACGCAGTATTTT.

The sample holds many counts of this clonotype. The chain has TRBV19 and TRBJ1-3; 10 bases are a match to TRBD1. The CDR3 runs 16 residues. The V and J ends lost 4 bases and 4 bases, in that order; junction bases with no gene match: 7. In germline, CDR1 is LNHDA, CDR2 SQIVND (reference sequence). The CDR3 DNA reads as TGTGCCAGTAGTACCTTGACAGGGGGCCTGGGAAACACCATATATTTT. This sequence encodes CASSTLTGGLGNTIYF. The whole variable domain, remainder taken from reference TRBV19 and TRBJ1-3, is DGGITQSPKYLFRKEGQNVTLSCEQNLNHDAMYWYRQDPGQGLRLIYYSQIVNDFQKGDIAEGYSVSREKKESFPLTVTSAQKNPTAFYLCASSTLTGGLGNTIYFGEGSWLTVV.

The CDR3 spells CASSLGTPRELFF. Written as DNA, the CDR3 is TGTGCCAGCAGCTTGGGGACTCCCCGGGAGCTGTTTTTT. The chain couples TRBV24-1 to TRBJ2-2; a possible D gene is TRBD2 (6 bases). CDR3 length: 13 residues. Trimming pared 11 bases from V and 9 bases from J, leaving 18 bases between. The germline CDR1 and CDR2 sequences are KGHDR and SFDVKD.

The chain joins TRBV19 to TRBJ2-1, with 10 bases aligning to TRBD1. Germline CDR1 LNHDA, CDR2 SQIVND (reference sequence). With 5 bases clipped from V and 4 bases from J, the junction kept 5 bases outside the gene matches. The CDR3 is made up of 15 amino acids. CDR3 sequence reads: CASSSRDRGYNEQFF. The CDR3, as DNA: TGTGCCAGTAGTTCCCGGGACAGGGGATACAATGAGCAGTTCTTC.

This clonotype was picked up one time. The gene calls are TRBV7-9 and TRBJ1-1; D call uncertain. Deletions cut 2 bases from V and 10 bases from J, with 11 bases between. Germline CDR1 SEHNR, CDR2 FQNEAQ (reference sequence). The CDR3 is made up of 12 amino acids. In DNA, the CDR3 is TGTGCCAGCAGCTTACAGGCCGCAGGAGCTTTCTTT. Translation gives CASSLQAAGAFF.

This clonotype showed up many times. This sequence joins TRBV6-5 and TRBJ2-6; D remains ambiguous. Trimming pared 0 bases from V and 0 bases from J, leaving 9 bases between. The V gene's germline CDR1 is MNHEY and CDR2 SVGAGI. CDR3 size: 17 residues. The CDR3, as DNA: TGTGCCAGCAGTTACTCCCTCCTAGGCTCTGGGGCCAACGTCCTGACTTTC. Protein product: CASSYSLLGSGANVLTF.

This chain uses TRBV9 with TRBJ2-1; 9 nucleotides line up with TRBD2. Germline values: CDR1 SGDLS, CDR2 YYNGEE. The V and J ends lost 1 base and 4 bases, in that order; junction bases with no gene match: 6. This CDR3 has 16 residues. The CDR3 DNA reads TGTGCCAGCAGCGTAACAGGCGGGGGGGGATACAATGAGCAGTTCTTC. Translation gives CASSVTGGGGYNEQFF.

This clonotype was observed at least ten times. This chain connects TRBV20-1 to TRBJ2-5; D gene unclear. Germline CDR1 reads DFQATT; CDR2 reads SNEGSKA (reference sequence). Trimming shortened V by 1 base and J by 3 bases, and 6 bases separated the two germline ends. This CDR3 has 12 amino acids. The CDR3 sequence is CSARGSEETQYF. In DNA, the CDR3 is TGCAGTGCTAGAGGGTCAGAAGAGACCCAGTACTTC.

The genes are TRBV24-1 and TRBJ2-7, with D unclear. This CDR3 is 12 amino acids long. The germline V gene has CDR1 KGHDR and CDR2 SFDVKD. Trimming took 0 bases from V and 9 from J, leaving 8 bases between them. This chain's CDR3 is CATSDLGILQYF. For the CDR3, the DNA is TGTGCCACCAGTGATTTGGGGATCCTGCAGTACTTC.

V and J are TRBV7-9 and TRBJ1-2, with D tentatively TRBD1 (5 bases). Trimming cost V 5 bases and J 8 bases, with 15 bases left between them. CDR1 and CDR2 (germline): SEHNR, FQNEAQ (reference sequence). The CDR3 spans 13 residues. The CDR3 here is CASSGTVTDGYTF. DNA of the CDR3: TGTGCCAGCAGCGGGACGGTCACCGACGGCTACACCTTC.

This chain uses TRBV20-1 with TRBJ2-6; a possible D gene is TRBD1 (6 bases). There are 15 residues in the CDR3. Between the trimmed V and J ends, which lost 0 bases and 4 bases, there was a span of 10 bases. CDR1 and CDR2 (germline): DFQATT, SNEGSKA (reference sequence). CDR3 residues: CSARDWGQGANVLTF. As DNA, the CDR3 is TGCAGTGCTAGAGATTGGGGGCAGGGGGCCAACGTCCTGACTTTC.

This chain joins TRBV29-1 and TRBJ1-5; 9 nucleotides agree with TRBD1. Per the germline V gene, CDR1 is SQVTM and CDR2 is ANQGSEA. The CDR3 has 14 amino acids. Unmatched junction bases numbered 10, after V lost 6 bases and J lost 7 bases. The CDR3 nucleotides read TGCAGCGTCCGGGACAGGGATCCAACACAGCCCCAGCATTTT. Translation: CSVRDRDPTQPQHF.

The V and J genes are TRBV19 and TRBJ2-7; D uncertain. Germline-derived CDR1 and CDR2 are LNHDA and SQIVND (reference sequence). V was clipped by 5 bases and J by 4 bases, with 6 bases between them. The CDR3 has 11 residues. This CDR3 reads CASSAFYEQYF. Written as DNA, the CDR3 is TGTGCCAGTAGTGCTTTTTACGAGCAGTACTTC.

At least ten counts were recorded for this clonotype. The chain has TRBV29-1 and TRBJ2-3; perhaps TRBD1 as D (6 bases). The CDR3 is 12 residues long. Between the trimmed V and J ends, which lost 4 bases and 6 bases, there was a span of 11 bases. CDR1 and CDR2 (germline): SQVTM, ANQGSEA. Written as DNA, the CDR3 is TGCAGCGTTGGACAGGCCCAGGATACGCAGTATTTT. Translation: CSVGQAQDTQYF.

A remark on this clonotype: The junction departs from germline at one end; a sequencing error may be responsible. The CDR3 is CASSPGPPGQGNQPQHF. CDR3 sequence (DNA): TGTGCCAGCTCACCCGGACCGCCGGGACAGGGTAACCAGCCTCAGCATTTT. The chain has TRBV12-3 or TRBV12-4 and TRBJ1-5; 9 bases line up with TRBD1. The CDR3 totals 17 residues.

At least ten counts were recorded for this clonotype. This chain uses TRBV5-1 with TRBJ2-5; TRBD2 agrees at 8 bases. Germline V gene lookup returns CDR1 SGHRS and CDR2 YFSETQ. The V and J ends lost 3 bases and 1 base, in that order; junction bases with no gene match: 8. The CDR3 runs 16 residues. The CDR3 here is CASSSFLGGGQETQYF. The CDR3, as DNA: TGCGCCAGCAGCTCTTTCCTCGGGGGGGGCCAAGAGACCCAGTACTTC.

The chain has TRBV5-1 and TRBJ2-3, with 11 bases aligning to TRBD2. The CDR3 loop spans 15 amino acids. J was trimmed by 3 bases and V by 4 bases; bases with no gene match: 4. Germline-derived CDR1 and CDR2 are SGHRS and YFSETQ. The CDR3 DNA sequence: TGCGCCAGCAGCATTGCTAGCGGGGGGACAGATACGCAGTATTTT. The encoded protein is CASSIASGGTDTQYF.

The chain links TRBV7-2 to TRBJ2-5, with D perhaps TRBD1 (5 bases). The germline CDR1 and CDR2 sequences are SGHTA and FQGNSA. The CDR3 loop spans 15 amino acids. V was shortened by 3 bases and J by 2 bases, with 13 bases between the two germline ends. The CDR3, as DNA: TGTGCCAGCAGCTTTAGCAGGGAAAAGCAAGAGACCCAGTACTTC. It codes for CASSFSREKQETQYF. Using reference TRBV7-2 and TRBJ2-5 for the parts outside the CDR3, the full variable domain is GAGVSQSPSNKVTEKGKDVELRCDPISGHTALYWYRQSLGQGLEFLIYFQGNSAPDKSGLPSDRFSAERTGGSVSTLTIQRTQQEDSAVYLCASSFSREKQETQYFGPGTRLLVL.

The V and J genes are TRBV2 and TRBJ2-1; 10 bases match TRBD2. Germline CDR1 SNHLY, CDR2 FYNNEI. The CDR3 spans 15 residues. The V segment lost 5 bases and the J segment 8 bases; nucleotides outside the gene matches: 9. CDR3 sequence (DNA): TGTGCCAGCAGTCTAACTAGCGGGGATGTGGATGAGCAGTTCTTC. Its protein is CASSLTSGDVDEQFF.

The chain employs TRBV7-9 and TRBJ2-7; TRBD1 is a possible D gene (6 bases). Germline CDR1 SEHNR, CDR2 FQNEAQ (reference sequence). The germline V and J ends were trimmed by 3 bases and 3 bases, with 12 bases remaining between them. The CDR3 runs to 14 residues. The CDR3 sequence: CASSFAGADYEQYF. The DNA for the CDR3 is TGTGCCAGCAGCTTCGCAGGGGCTGACTACGAGCAGTACTTC.

This clonotype has only a few counts. The chain couples TRBV6-4 to TRBJ2-1; D possibly matches TRBD1 or TRBD2 (7 bases each). The CDR3 consists of 15 residues. V was trimmed by 0 bases and J by 9 bases, leaving 15 bases between them. Germline-derived CDR1 and CDR2 are MRHNA and SNTAGT. CDR3 DNA sequence: TGTGCCAGCAGTGACTCGATGGCAGGGGGGGGTGAGCAGTTCTTC. It specifies CASSDSMAGGGEQFF.

The V gene is TRBV14, the J gene TRBJ2-1; possibly TRBD1 or TRBD2 for D (6 bases each). Trimming removed 4 bases at V and 2 bases at J, with 12 bases between. The CDR3 has 15 amino acids. Germline lookup yields CDR1 SGHDN and CDR2 FVKESK. The DNA for the CDR3 is TGTGCCAGCAGCCTACTAAGGGGGGCCTACAATGAGCAGTTCTTC. This encodes CASSLLRGAYNEQFF.

This chain joins TRBV9 and TRBJ2-1; 10 nucleotides line up with TRBD2. The CDR3 length is 15 residues. Germline V gene lookup returns CDR1 SGDLS and CDR2 YYNGEE. The ends lost 3 bases at V and 6 bases at J; junction bases unmatched: 6. The CDR3 sequence: CASSGLAGVINEQFF. In nucleotides, the CDR3 is TGTGCCAGCAGCGGGCTAGCGGGGGTGATCAATGAGCAGTTCTTC. Full variable domain (outside the CDR3, taken from reference TRBV9 and TRBJ2-1): DSGVTQTPKHLITATGQRVTLRCSPRSGDLSVYWYQQSLDQGLQFLIQYYNGEERAKGNILERFSAQQFPDLHSELNLSSLELGDSALYFCASSGLAGVINEQFFGPGTRLTVL.